This TCR beta chain was documented in a study of T cell responses to AZD1222 COVID-19 vaccine (dated by TCRdb to the early 2020s). For context, the study as a whole: AZD1222 recipients whose second dose came at about 4 weeks and those whose second dose came at about 12 weeks were combined into one group, since spike-specific TCR depth and breadth did not differ between the two schedules. TCR sequencing covered 233 trial participants: nearly 210 given two doses of AZD1222 and 26 given two doses of MenACWY control vaccine. Trial participants were enrolled by age into subgroups of 18-55, 56-69 and 70-plus years, and about 150, 27 and 61 TCR-sequenced participants, respectively, were included in these subgroups. Overall study outcomes, separate from this receptor: Because no day 14 peak-response samples were available, repertoires were characterized only after the peak T cell response. Conclusions about previously exposed vaccinees are limited, since just six AZD1222 recipients were seropositive for SARS-CoV-2 at baseline. Reportedly, close to half of the unique spike-specific TCRs recognized epitopes lying outside the regions that are mutated in the B.1.351 and B.1.1.7 variants. CD4 TCRs associated with the vaccine covered the entire spike protein, and the dominant responses were in regions 160-218 and 743-854. Spike-specific TCR breadth and depth rose significantly after two AZD1222 doses compared with day 0 and with MenACWY recipients. The 56-69-year group was small, and its depth increase did not reach significance, likely because of low power. Most participants were white British and females outnumbered males, and the authors suggested that clonal diversity may have been underestimated.

Concerning this clone itself: No antigen is known for it. Base-call qualities are not available, and no considerably larger clone is one nucleotide away.

The sample's time point label is to be understood as: baseline before first vaccination. Samples from vaccinated people were obtained from the UK trials COV001 and COV002, which included a single-blind randomized controlled phase 2/3 trial of AZD1222 (ChAdOx1 nCoV-19) in healthy adults. For TCRbeta chain sequencing, PBMC samples were collected from trial participants at day 0 and at day 28 after the second dose. The germline V gene provides CDR1 MRHNA and CDR2 SNTAGT. The CDR3 goes from the cysteine to the phenylalanine over 16 residues. Only CDR3 DNA is held: 48 bases, read in frame from base 1. At the junction V is shortened by 1 base and J by 10 bases; bases outside the gene matches: 8. The CDR3 regions of human TCRbeta chains were analyzed by immunosequencing. The source study handled its data this way. TCRs in the repertoires were compared against a reference library of SARS-CoV-2-specific TCRs that had been generated with the MIRA antigen-specificity platform. Breadth meant the fraction of unique TCRs that were SARS-CoV-2-associated, whereas depth meant the fraction of total T cells that were SARS-CoV-2-associated. Each spike-specific TCR was assigned to its reactive spike region and to a CD4 or CD8 class using the MIRA data. Log10-transformed breadth and depth values were compared by one-way ANOVA with Sidak's multiple comparisons tests. Sourced from immuneACCESS, this table was stored by TCRdb with only in-frame sequences that have V and J called. A share of the clones is absent; for the studies checked, an unresolved V gene accounts for under half, and the remainder has no known explanation. V, J and clone size reflect that table, while D and trimming were determined from the DNA. The sample table shows roughly 120,000 clones, and 90% to 95% are seen once. The top ten constitute approximately 3.1% of the sample.

The V and J genes are TRBV6-4 and TRBJ2-1; 12 bases in the junction line up with TRBD2. The sequence was obtained from an adult in good health. The source was peripheral blood, collected on day 0 of AZD1222 vaccination. The encoded CDR3 is CASSDFASGGGDEQFF. The DNA sequence reads TGTGCCAGCAGTGACTTTGCTAGCGGGGGGGGTGACGAGCAGTTCTTC.